This T cell receptor (beta chain) was documented in a study of cytotoxic CD8 clonotypes in ibrutinib-treated CLL. CDR3 size: 14 residues. CDR1 is MNHEY and CDR2 is SVGAGI in the germline V gene. Trimming took off 4 bases at V and 11 bases at J, with 18 bases between the two ends. The assay was immunoSEQ multiplex PCR, and TCRdb's table has in-frame clones only and misses some. The sample lists tens of thousands of clones, 62% seen once, with approximately 14% in the top ten. The chain is built from TRBV6-5 and TRBJ2-1, with D possibly TRBD1 on 6 matching bases. The TCR comes from a human donor with chronic lymphocytic leukemia. The material was PBMCs, obtained before ibrutinib treatment. The CDR3 region is CASSLRQAPRQQFF. CDR3 DNA: TGTGCCAGCAGTTTACGACAGGCCCCCAGGCAGCAGTTCTTC.